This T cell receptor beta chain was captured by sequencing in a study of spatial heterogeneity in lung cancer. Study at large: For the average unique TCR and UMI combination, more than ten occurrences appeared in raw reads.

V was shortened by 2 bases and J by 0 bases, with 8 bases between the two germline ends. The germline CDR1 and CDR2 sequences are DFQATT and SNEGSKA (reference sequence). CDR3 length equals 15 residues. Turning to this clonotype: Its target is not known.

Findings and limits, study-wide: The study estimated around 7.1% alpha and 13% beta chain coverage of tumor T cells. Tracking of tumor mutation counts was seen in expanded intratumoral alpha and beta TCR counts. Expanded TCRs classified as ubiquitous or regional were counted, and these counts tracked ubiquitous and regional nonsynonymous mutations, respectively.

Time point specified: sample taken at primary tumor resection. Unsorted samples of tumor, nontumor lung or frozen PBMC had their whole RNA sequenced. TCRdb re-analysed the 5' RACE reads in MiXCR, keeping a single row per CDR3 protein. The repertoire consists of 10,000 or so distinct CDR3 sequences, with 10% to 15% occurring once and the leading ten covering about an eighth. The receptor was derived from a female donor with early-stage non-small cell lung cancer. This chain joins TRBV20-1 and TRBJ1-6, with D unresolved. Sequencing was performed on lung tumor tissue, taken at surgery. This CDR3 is CSARSMSSYNSPLHF. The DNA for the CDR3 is TGCAGTGCTAGATCCATGAGCTCCTATAATTCACCCCTCCACTTT.